One sample yielded the 30 T cell receptor beta chains listed below, sequenced in a study of metastatic and nonmetastatic thyroid tumors (dated by TCRdb to 2018 to 2020). Preparation of the library involved PCR. The sequencer listed for this sample is Illumina HiSeq 4000. Through fastp at Q25 and MiXCR, TCRdb rebuilt clones from the public reads, retaining in-frame beta chains. Within this sample are 20,000 to 25,000 clones, with 36% of them counted one time only. The top ten hold roughly 20% of the sample. Before undergoing thyroid surgery, none of the patients had been given any kind of treatment. The sequenced material came from blood. The origin of the receptors is a male donor with papillary thyroid cancer or a benign thyroid nodule (not recorded which). Some clones in this sample may be carry-over from other donors' samples.

The gene calls are TRBV6-1 and TRBJ1-2; weak D call: TRBD1 (6 bases). Trimming took 5 bases from V and 7 from J, leaving 14 bases between them. The CDR3 covers 13 residues. The germline gives CDR1 MNHNS, CDR2 SASEGT. CDR3 in amino acids: CASSQQGSGGYTF. CDR3 DNA: TGTGCCAGCAGTCAACAGGGCTCTGGTGGCTACACCTTC.

The chain has TRBV9 and TRBJ2-2; a possible D gene is TRBD1 (7 bases). The germline gives CDR1 SGDLS, CDR2 YYNGEE. V was shortened by 0 bases and J by 5 bases, with 11 bases between the two germline ends. The CDR3 contains 15 residues. The CDR3 DNA is TGTGCCAGCAGCGTAGCAGGGGGAGGAACCGGGGAGCTGTTTTTT. Residues: CASSVAGGGTGELFF.

By frequency in the sample, this clone is medium-sized. The genes are TRBV5-6 and TRBJ2-1, with 7 nucleotides matching TRBD1. V was clipped by 6 bases and J by 9 bases; unmatched bases: 9. CDR1 SGHDT and CDR2 YYEEEE come from the germline V gene. This CDR3 is 13 amino acids long. This CDR3 reads CASIPKGAIEQFF. CDR3 nucleotides: TGTGCCAGCATCCCGAAGGGGGCCATTGAGCAGTTCTTC.

CDR3 amino acids: CASSRGSGVWYEQYF. The CDR3 coding sequence is TGTGCCAGCAGCCGCGGGTCGGGGGTATGGTACGAGCAGTACTTC. The genes are TRBV11-1 and TRBJ2-7, with D perhaps matching TRBD2 (6 bases). The CDR3 sequence is 15 residues long. Germline V gene lookup returns CDR1 SGHAT and CDR2 FQDESV (reference sequence). V was trimmed by 5 bases and J by 4 bases, leaving 18 bases between them.

This chain links TRBV28 with TRBJ2-7, with 9 bases matching TRBD1. Germline CDR1 MDHEN, CDR2 SYDVKM. The trim removed 6 bases at V and 5 bases at J, leaving 11 bases unmatched. The CDR3 loop spans 15 amino acids. The CDR3 DNA sequence: TGTGCCAGCAGACAGCACTACAGGGGGCCCGACGAGCAGTACGTC. Encoded protein: CASRQHYRGPDEQYV.

CDR3 in amino acids: CSARIRDSEGPLHF. CDR3 DNA sequence: TGCAGTGCTAGAATTAGGGACAGTGAGGGGCCCCTCCACTTT. This sequence joins TRBV20-1 and TRBJ1-6; 7 bases match TRBD1. CDR1 DFQATT and CDR2 SNEGSKA come from the germline V gene (reference sequence). The CDR3 runs to 14 residues. V lost 2 bases, J lost 13 bases, and 11 bases stayed unmatched.

The sample holds many counts of this clone. This rearrangement joins TRBV18 to TRBJ2-5, with 8 bases aligning to TRBD2. The CDR3 totals 15 residues. Germline V gene lookup returns CDR1 KGHSH and CDR2 LQKENI. V shed 6 bases and J 3 bases; nucleotides not matched to a gene: 9. CDR3 residues: CASSPIVGGEETQYF. Written as DNA, the CDR3 is TGTGCCAGCTCCCCAATAGTCGGGGGGGAAGAGACCCAGTACTTC.

This clone was observed a few times. The chain joins TRBV27 to TRBJ2-7, with D perhaps TRBD1 (6 bases). CDR1 is MNHEY and CDR2 is SMNVEV in the germline V gene (reference sequence). Trimming took 5 bases from V and 0 from J, leaving 14 bases between them. The CDR3 is made up of 15 amino acids. In DNA, the CDR3 is TGTGCCAGCAGTCCTACGACAGGCGGCTCCTACGAGCAGTACTTC. It translates to CASSPTTGGSYEQYF.

This clone is deemed medium-sized. The chain is built from TRBV28 and TRBJ1-3; no firm D call. CDR1 MDHEN and CDR2 SYDVKM come from the germline V gene. Trimming removed 7 bases at V and 3 bases at J, with 13 bases between. CDR3 length: 14 residues. The chain's CDR3 is CASIGPGGGNTIYF. CDR3 in DNA: TGTGCCAGCATCGGGCCGGGAGGTGGAAACACCATATATTTT.

This clone is labeled medium-sized. DNA for the CDR3: TGCGCCAGCAGCTGGGGATCCCGGGACAGGGGGACTTACGAGCAGTACTTC. It specifies CASSWGSRDRGTYEQYF. The V and J genes are TRBV5-1 and TRBJ2-7, with 11 bases lining up with TRBD1. This CDR3 is 17 amino acids long. CDR1 is SGHRS and CDR2 is YFSETQ in the germline V gene. V lost 3 bases to trimming and J lost 4 bases; unmatched junction nucleotides: 12. The full variable domain, completed using reference TRBV5-1 and TRBJ2-7, is KAGVTQTPRYLIKTRGQQVTLSCSPISGHRSVSWYQQTPGQGLQFLFEYFSETQRNKGNFPGRFSGRQFSNSRSEMNVSTLELGDSALYLCASSWGSRDRGTYEQYFGPGTRLTVT.

This sequence joins TRBV13 and TRBJ2-1; D may correspond to TRBD1 or TRBD2 (5 bases each). The CDR3 is 15 residues long. Germline CDR1 and CDR2: PRHDT and FYEKMQ (reference sequence). V gave up 4 bases and J gave up 5 bases, with 15 bases separating them. The CDR3 loop reads CASSWDGMRNNEQFF. The CDR3 region has the DNA TGTGCCAGCAGCTGGGACGGGATGAGGAACAATGAGCAGTTCTTC.

On this clone: At one end, the junction sequence differs from germline, possibly due to a read error. The V gene is TRBV6-2 or TRBV6-3, the J gene TRBJ1-5; D not certain. The CDR3 loop spans 14 amino acids. CDR1 and CDR2 (germline): MNHEY, SVGEGT. The CDR3 region is CASTKDGANHPQHF. Here the CDR3 DNA reads TGTGCCAGCACCAAGGACGGTGCTAATCATCCCCAGCATTTT.

Within the sample, this clone is medium-sized. This chain links TRBV20-1 with TRBJ2-1; D gene ambiguous. Germline V gene sequence: CDR1 DFQATT, CDR2 SNEGSKA (reference sequence). The CDR3 sequence is 13 residues long. The CDR3 DNA reads TGCAGCGCCAGTGGCGGCAGTTACAATGAGCAGTTCTTC. It translates to CSASGGSYNEQFF.

This clone came up a few times. The CDR3 DNA is TGTGCCAGCAGTTACTTCGGCCCGACGAGCTCCTACGAGCAGTACTTC. Protein: CASSYFGPTSSYEQYF. The chain carries TRBV6-5 and TRBJ2-7; D call uncertain. Germline V gene sequence: CDR1 MNHEY, CDR2 SVGAGI. This CDR3 spans 16 amino acids. With 1 base removed from V and 0 bases from J, the gap between germline ends came to 13 bases.

This clone was picked up many times. V and J are TRBV7-6 and TRBJ2-5; D gene unclear. Per germline, CDR1 SGHVS and CDR2 FNYEAQ. The CDR3 is made up of 12 amino acids. V was clipped by 4 bases and J by 1 base, with 4 bases between them. The DNA for the CDR3 is TGTGCCAGCAGCTCCTCCCAAGAGACCCAGTACTTC. This gives the protein CASSSSQETQYF.

This clone showed up just a few times. The chain has TRBV6-2 or TRBV6-3 and TRBJ2-7; D not certain. The CDR3 is 14 residues long. Germline CDR1 reads MNHEY; CDR2 reads SVGEGT. V was trimmed by 0 bases and J by 0 bases, leaving 6 bases between them. The CDR3 DNA sequence: TGTGCCAGCAGTTACTCCCAGAGCTCCTACGAGCAGTACTTC. This sequence encodes CASSYSQSSYEQYF.

This clone showed up just a few times. This rearrangement joins TRBV7-2 to TRBJ2-5, with D uncertain. The CDR3 is made up of 12 amino acids. Trimming removed 4 bases at V and 5 bases at J, with 8 bases between. The V gene's germline CDR1 is SGHTA and CDR2 FQGNSA. CDR3 protein: CASSSSGETQYF. CDR3 nucleotide sequence: TGTGCCAGCAGCTCCTCCGGGGAGACCCAGTACTTC.

The rearrangement links TRBV5-1 to TRBJ1-1; 11 bases agree with TRBD1. The CDR3 contains 14 residues. CDR1 is SGHRS and CDR2 is YFSETQ in the germline V gene. V dropped 4 bases and J dropped 3; count of bases not matched to a gene: 2. The CDR3 nucleotides are TGCGCCAGCAGCGGGACAGGGGGAGACACTGAAGCTTTCTTT. This codes for CASSGTGGDTEAFF.

The chain links TRBV2 to TRBJ1-3; the match to TRBD1 covers 7 bases. Unmatched junction bases numbered 6, after V lost 7 bases and J lost 0 bases. Per the germline V gene, CDR1 is SNHLY and CDR2 is FYNNEI. There are 15 residues in the CDR3. CDR3 nucleotide sequence: TGTGCCAGCACCGAGGGACAGTACTCTGGAAACACCATATATTTT. Translation gives CASTEGQYSGNTIYF.

The V and J genes are TRBV7-2 and TRBJ2-7; unclear D gene. Germline assignment: CDR1 SGHTA and CDR2 FQGNSA. The CDR3 extends over 15 amino acids. V lost 7 bases, J lost 3 bases, and 19 bases lay in between. CDR3 region: CASTRDQTEVYEQYF. CDR3 DNA: TGTGCCAGCACCCGAGATCAAACAGAGGTCTACGAGCAGTACTTC.

This chain links TRBV6-2 or TRBV6-3 with TRBJ2-2; tentatively, D is TRBD1 or TRBD2 (5 bases each). The V end lost 6 bases, the J end lost 6 bases, and 11 bases lay between the germline ends. Germline CDR1 MNHEY, CDR2 SVGEGT. The CDR3 contains 13 residues. CDR3 coding DNA: TGTGCCAGCAGGTGGGGGTTGGCCGGGGAGCTGTTTTTT. It is translated as CASRWGLAGELFF.

The chain combines TRBV20-1 with TRBJ2-7, with D maybe TRBD2 (5 bases). CDR1 is DFQATT and CDR2 is SNEGSKA in the germline V gene (reference sequence). Trimming left V 1 base short and J 0 bases short, with 10 bases between. CDR3 size: 14 residues. In DNA form, the CDR3 reads TGCAGTGCTAGAGGAATTAGCGTCTCCTACGAGCAGTACTTC. Translated: CSARGISVSYEQYF.

This clone was seen many times. The CDR3 carries no conserved terminal phenylalanine or tryptophan, so it likely arises from a read error. The CDR3 here is CASSSQRASSYNEQFV. The DNA for the CDR3 is TGTGCCAGCAGCTCCCAGCGGGCGAGCTCCTACAATGAGCAGTTCGTC. The rearrangement links TRBV9 to TRBJ2-1, with D maybe TRBD2 (6 bases). From germline, CDR1 is SGDLS and CDR2 YYNGEE. With 4 bases removed from V and 0 bases from J, the gap between germline ends came to 14 bases. The CDR3 is 16 residues long.

This clone appeared many times. CDR3 loop: CANYGYTF. CDR3 bases: TGTGCTAACTATGGCTACACCTTC. The V gene is TRBV6-9, the J gene TRBJ1-2; D unclear. CDR1 is MNHGY, CDR2 SVAAGI, per germline. The CDR3 spans 8 residues.

The CDR3 DNA is TGCAGTGCCCTAAAACTCTCGGGACAGGGAAACACTGAAGCTTTCTTT. It translates to CSALKLSGQGNTEAFF. This chain links TRBV20-1 with TRBJ1-1, with 9 positions matching TRBD1. The CDR3 has 16 residues. V gave up 6 bases and J gave up 2 bases; unmatched junction bases: 13. Germline values: CDR1 DFQATT, CDR2 SNEGSKA (reference sequence).

The table lists this clone with a few counts. In DNA form, the CDR3 reads TGTGCCATTCCCCAAAGGGGGGAGCAGTACTTC. It is translated as CAIPQRGEQYF. The chain combines TRBV19 with TRBJ2-7; possible D gene TRBD1, 6 bases. Germline V gives CDR1 LNHDA, CDR2 SQIVND (reference sequence). The CDR3 has 11 residues. Deletions cut 10 bases from V and 7 bases from J, with 14 bases between.

This clone was seen only a few times. V is TRBV19 and J is TRBJ2-5; D might be TRBD1 (5 bases). Germline-derived CDR1 and CDR2 are LNHDA and SQIVND (reference sequence). The V end was cut by 9 bases, the J end by 5 bases, with 16 bases between. The CDR3 loop spans 13 amino acids. The CDR3 loop reads CASAWGLRETQYF. The CDR3 region has the DNA TGTGCCAGCGCGTGGGGCCTCCGGGAGACCCAGTACTTC. Full variable domain (remainder filled in from reference TRBV19 and TRBJ2-5): DGGITQSPKYLFRKEGQNVTLSCEQNLNHDAMYWYRQDPGQGLRLIYYSQIVNDFQKGDIAEGYSVSREKKESFPLTVTSAQKNPTAFYLCASAWGLRETQYFGPGTRLLVL.

The V and J genes are TRBV4-1 and TRBJ1-5, with 10 bases aligning to TRBD1. Losses at the gene ends were 4 bases for V and 1 base for J; bases not matched to a gene: 4. Germline V gene data show CDR1 as MGHRA and CDR2 as YSYEKL. This CDR3 spans 16 amino acids. CDR3: CASSPPDRGSNQPQHF. The CDR3 DNA reads as TGCGCCAGCAGCCCGCCGGACAGGGGGAGCAATCAGCCCCAGCATTTT.

This clone showed up many times. CDR3 bases: TGTGCCAGCAGCTTAGGTCAAGGACAAAAGAATGAGCAGTTCTTC. Protein sequence: CASSLGQGQKNEQFF. V and J are TRBV11-1 and TRBJ2-1; tentatively, D is TRBD1 (5 bases). Germline loops: CDR1 SGHAT, CDR2 FQDESV (reference sequence). The CDR3 contains 15 residues. Trimming shortened V by 1 base and J by 7 bases, and 14 bases separated the two germline ends.

This clone was seen repeatedly, ten times or more. V is TRBV9 and J is TRBJ2-6, with D possibly being TRBD1 (6 bases). The germline V and J ends were trimmed by 3 bases and 0 bases, with 19 bases remaining between them. The CDR3 sequence is 19 residues long. CDR1 is SGDLS, CDR2 YYNGEE, per germline. The CDR3 protein is CASSGSAGTQTSGANVLTF. The DNA for the CDR3 is TGTGCCAGCAGCGGAAGCGCCGGGACACAAACCTCTGGGGCCAACGTCCTGACTTTC. The variable domain in full, completed from reference TRBV9 and TRBJ2-6, reads DSGVTQTPKHLITATGQRVTLRCSPRSGDLSVYWYQQSLDQGLQFLIQYYNGEERAKGNILERFSAQQFPDLHSELNLSSLELGDSALYFCASSGSAGTQTSGANVLTFGAGSRLTVL.